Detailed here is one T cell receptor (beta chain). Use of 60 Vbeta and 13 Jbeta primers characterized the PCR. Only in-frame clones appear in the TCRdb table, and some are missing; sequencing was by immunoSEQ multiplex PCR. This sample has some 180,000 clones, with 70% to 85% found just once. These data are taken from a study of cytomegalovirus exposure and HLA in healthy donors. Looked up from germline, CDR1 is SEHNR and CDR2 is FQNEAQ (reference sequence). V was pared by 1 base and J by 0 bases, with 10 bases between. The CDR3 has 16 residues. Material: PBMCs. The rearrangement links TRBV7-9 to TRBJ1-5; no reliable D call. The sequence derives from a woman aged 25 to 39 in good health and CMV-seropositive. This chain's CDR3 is CASSLEVSGSNQPQHF. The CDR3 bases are TGTGCCAGCAGCTTAGAGGTCAGCGGTAGCAATCAGCCCCAGCATTTT.